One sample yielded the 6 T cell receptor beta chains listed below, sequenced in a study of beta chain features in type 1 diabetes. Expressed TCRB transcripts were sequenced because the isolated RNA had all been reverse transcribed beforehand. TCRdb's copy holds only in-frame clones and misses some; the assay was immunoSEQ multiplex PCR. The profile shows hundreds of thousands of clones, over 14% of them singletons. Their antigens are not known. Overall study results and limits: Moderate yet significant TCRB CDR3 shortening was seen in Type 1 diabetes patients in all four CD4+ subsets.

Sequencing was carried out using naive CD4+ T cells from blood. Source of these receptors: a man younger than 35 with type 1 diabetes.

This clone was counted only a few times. This chain's CDR3 is CASSLPGASQPQHF. As DNA, the CDR3 is TGTGCCAGCAGTTTACCAGGGGCGTCTCAGCCCCAGCATTTT. The chain employs TRBV28 and TRBJ1-5; maybe TRBD1 (6 bases). The germline CDR1 and CDR2 sequences are MDHEN and SYDVKM. V lost 2 bases and J lost 6, with 11 bases in between. The length of the CDR3 is 14 residues.

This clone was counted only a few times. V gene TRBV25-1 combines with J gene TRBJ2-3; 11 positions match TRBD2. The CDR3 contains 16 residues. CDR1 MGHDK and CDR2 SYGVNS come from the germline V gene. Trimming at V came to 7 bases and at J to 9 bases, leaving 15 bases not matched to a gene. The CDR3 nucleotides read TGTGCCAGCACGGGTGCCTCACTAGCGGGAGCAGGAACGCAGTATTTT. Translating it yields CASTGASLAGAGTQYF.

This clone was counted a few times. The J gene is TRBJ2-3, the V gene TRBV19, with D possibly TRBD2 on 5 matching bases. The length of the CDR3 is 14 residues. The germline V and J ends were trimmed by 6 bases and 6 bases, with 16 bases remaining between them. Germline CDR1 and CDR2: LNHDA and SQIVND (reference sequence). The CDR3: CASRDRPGMDTQYF. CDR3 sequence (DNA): TGTGCCAGTAGGGACCGCCCCGGGATGGATACGCAGTATTTT.

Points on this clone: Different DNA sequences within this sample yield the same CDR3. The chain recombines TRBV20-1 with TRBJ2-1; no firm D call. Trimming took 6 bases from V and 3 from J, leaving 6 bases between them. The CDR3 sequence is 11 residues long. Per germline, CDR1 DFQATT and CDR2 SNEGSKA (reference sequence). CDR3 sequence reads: CSARVYNEQFF. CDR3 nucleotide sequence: TGCAGTGCCCGGGTCTACAATGAGCAGTTCTTC.

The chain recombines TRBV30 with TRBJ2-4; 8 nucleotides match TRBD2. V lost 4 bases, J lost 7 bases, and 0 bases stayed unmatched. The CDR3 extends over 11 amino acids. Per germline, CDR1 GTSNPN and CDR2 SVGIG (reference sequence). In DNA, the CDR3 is TGTGCCTGGACGGGGGGGAACATTCAGTACTTC. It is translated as CAWTGGNIQYF.

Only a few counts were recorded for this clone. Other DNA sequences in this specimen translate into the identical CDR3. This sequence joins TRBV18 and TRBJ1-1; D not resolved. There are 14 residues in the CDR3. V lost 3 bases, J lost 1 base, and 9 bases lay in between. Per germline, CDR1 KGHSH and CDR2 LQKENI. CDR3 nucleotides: TGTGCCAGCTCACCTCGACGGGGGAACACTGAAGCTTTCTTT. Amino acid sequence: CASSPRRGNTEAFF.